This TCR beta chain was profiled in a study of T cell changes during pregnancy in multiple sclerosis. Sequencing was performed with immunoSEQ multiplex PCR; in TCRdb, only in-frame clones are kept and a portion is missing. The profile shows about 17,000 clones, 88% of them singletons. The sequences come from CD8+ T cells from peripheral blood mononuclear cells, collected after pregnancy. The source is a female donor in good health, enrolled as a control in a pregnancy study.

In DNA form, the CDR3 reads TGTGCCACCGTACAGGTCTCCTACAATGAGCAGTTCTTC. Its translation: CATVQVSYNEQFF. The chain combines TRBV6-1 with TRBJ2-1; maybe TRBD1 (5 bases). CDR3 length equals 13 residues. Germline V CDR1 and CDR2: MNHNS, SASEGT. Trimming removed 10 bases from V and 0 bases from J, with 10 bases in between.